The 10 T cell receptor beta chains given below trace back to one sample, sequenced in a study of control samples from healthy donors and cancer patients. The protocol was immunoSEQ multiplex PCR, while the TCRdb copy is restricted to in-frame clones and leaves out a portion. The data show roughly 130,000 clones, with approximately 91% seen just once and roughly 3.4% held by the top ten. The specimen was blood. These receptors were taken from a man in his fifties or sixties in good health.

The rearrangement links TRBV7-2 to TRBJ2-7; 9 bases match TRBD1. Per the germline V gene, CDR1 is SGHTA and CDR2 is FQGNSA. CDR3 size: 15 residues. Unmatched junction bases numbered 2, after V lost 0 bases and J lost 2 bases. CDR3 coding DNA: TGTGCCAGCAGCTTAGCCGGGACAGGGACCTACGAGCAGTACTTC. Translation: CASSLAGTGTYEQYF.

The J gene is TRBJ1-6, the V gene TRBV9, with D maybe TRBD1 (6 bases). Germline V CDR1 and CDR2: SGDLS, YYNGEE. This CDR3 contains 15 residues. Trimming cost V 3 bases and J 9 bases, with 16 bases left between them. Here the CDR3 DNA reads TGTGCCAGCAGCGACCAAGGGGGGGAGGGTTCACCCCTCCACTTT. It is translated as CASSDQGGEGSPLHF.

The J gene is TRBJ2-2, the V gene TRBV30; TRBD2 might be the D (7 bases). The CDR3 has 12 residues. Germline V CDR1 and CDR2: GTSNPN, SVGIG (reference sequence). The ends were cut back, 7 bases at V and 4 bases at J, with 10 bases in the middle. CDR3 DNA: TGTGCCTTAGGGGGGGGCACCGGGGAGCTGTTTTTT. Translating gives CALGGGTGELFF.

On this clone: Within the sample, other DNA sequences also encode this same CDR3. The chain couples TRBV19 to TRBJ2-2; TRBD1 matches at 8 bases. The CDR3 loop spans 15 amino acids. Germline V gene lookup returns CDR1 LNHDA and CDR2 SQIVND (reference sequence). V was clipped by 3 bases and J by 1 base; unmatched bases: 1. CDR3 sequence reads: CASSIGTGNTGELFF. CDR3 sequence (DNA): TGTGCCAGTAGTATCGGGACAGGGAACACCGGGGAGCTGTTTTTT.

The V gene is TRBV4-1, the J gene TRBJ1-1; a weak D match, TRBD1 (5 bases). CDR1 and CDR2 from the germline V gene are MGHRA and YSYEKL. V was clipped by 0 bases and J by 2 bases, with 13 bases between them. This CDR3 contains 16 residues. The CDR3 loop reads CASSQEEGQGNTEAFF. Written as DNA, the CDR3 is TGCGCCAGCAGCCAAGAAGAGGGGCAGGGCAACACTGAAGCTTTCTTT.

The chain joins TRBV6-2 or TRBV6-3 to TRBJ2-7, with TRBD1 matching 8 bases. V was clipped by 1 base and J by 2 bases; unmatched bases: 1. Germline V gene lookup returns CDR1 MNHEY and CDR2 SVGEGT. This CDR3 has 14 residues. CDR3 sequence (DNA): TGTGCCAGCAGTTACTTACAGGGGGCCTACGAGCAGTACTTC. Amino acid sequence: CASSYLQGAYEQYF.

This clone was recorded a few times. Here the CDR3 reads CASSPDRAGYGYTF. DNA for the CDR3: TGTGCCAGCTCACCGGACAGGGCGGGCTATGGCTACACCTTC. The rearrangement links TRBV18 to TRBJ1-2, with TRBD1 matching 8 bases. Germline V CDR1 and CDR2: KGHSH, LQKENI. The CDR3 has 14 residues. V shed 3 bases and J 4 bases; nucleotides not matched to a gene: 4.

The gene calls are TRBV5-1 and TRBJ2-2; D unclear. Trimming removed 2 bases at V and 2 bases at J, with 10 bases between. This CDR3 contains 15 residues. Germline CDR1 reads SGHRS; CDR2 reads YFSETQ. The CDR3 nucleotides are TGCGCCAGCAGCTTCGACGCAGCCAACACCGGGGAGCTGTTTTTT. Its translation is CASSFDAANTGELFF. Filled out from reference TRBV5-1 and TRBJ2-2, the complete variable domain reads KAGVTQTPRYLIKTRGQQVTLSCSPISGHRSVSWYQQTPGQGLQFLFEYFSETQRNKGNFPGRFSGRQFSNSRSEMNVSTLELGDSALYLCASSFDAANTGELFFGEGSRLTVL.

In DNA form, the CDR3 reads TGCGCCAGCAGCCAACCGGGACAGAGCTACGAGCAGTACTTC. Its protein product is CASSQPGQSYEQYF. The chain links TRBV4-1 to TRBJ2-7; 7 positions agree with TRBD1. The CDR3 loop spans 14 amino acids. V lost 2 bases, J lost 3 bases, and 4 bases stayed unmatched. Germline V CDR1 and CDR2: MGHRA, YSYEKL.

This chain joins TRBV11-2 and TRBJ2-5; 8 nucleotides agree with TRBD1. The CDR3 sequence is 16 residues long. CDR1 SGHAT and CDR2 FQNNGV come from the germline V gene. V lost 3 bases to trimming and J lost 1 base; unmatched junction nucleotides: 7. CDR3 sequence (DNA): TGTGCCAGCAGCTTTTCGGGACAGGCCTTCCAAGAGACCCAGTACTTC. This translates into CASSFSGQAFQETQYF.